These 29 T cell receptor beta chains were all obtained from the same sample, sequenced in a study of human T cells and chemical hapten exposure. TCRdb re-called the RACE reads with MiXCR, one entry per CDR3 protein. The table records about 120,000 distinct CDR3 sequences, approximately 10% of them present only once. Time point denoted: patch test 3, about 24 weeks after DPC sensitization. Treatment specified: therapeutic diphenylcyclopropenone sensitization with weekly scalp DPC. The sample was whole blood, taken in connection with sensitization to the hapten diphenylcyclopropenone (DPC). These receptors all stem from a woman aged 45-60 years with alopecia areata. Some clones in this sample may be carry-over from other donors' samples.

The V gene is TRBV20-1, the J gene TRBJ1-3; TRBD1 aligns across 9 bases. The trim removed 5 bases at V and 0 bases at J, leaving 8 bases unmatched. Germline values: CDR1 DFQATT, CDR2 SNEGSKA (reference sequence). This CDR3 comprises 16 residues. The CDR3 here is CSASNRGLFSGNTIYF. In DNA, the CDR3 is TGCAGTGCTTCGAACAGGGGGCTCTTCTCTGGAAACACCATATATTTT.

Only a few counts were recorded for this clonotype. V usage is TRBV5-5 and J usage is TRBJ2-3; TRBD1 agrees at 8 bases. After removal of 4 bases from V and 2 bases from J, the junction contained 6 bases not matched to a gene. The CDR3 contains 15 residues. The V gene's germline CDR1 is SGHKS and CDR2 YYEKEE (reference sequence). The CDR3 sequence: CASSKTGAPTDTQYF. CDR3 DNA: TGTGCCAGCAGCAAGACAGGGGCTCCCACAGATACGCAGTATTTT.

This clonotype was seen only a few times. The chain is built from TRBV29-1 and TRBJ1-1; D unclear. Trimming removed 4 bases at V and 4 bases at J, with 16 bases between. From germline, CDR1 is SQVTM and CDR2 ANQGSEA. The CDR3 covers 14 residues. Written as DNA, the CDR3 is TGCAGCGTTGCTCCCCGGGTCGGTAGCACTGAAGCTTTCTTT. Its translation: CSVAPRVGSTEAFF.

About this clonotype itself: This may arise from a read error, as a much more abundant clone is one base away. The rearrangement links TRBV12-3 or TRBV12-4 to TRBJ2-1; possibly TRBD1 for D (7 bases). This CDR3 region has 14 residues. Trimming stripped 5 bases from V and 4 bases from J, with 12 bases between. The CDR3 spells CASSQGGTYNEQFF. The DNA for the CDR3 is TGTGCCAGCAGTCAGGGGGGCACATACAATGAGCAGTTCTTC.

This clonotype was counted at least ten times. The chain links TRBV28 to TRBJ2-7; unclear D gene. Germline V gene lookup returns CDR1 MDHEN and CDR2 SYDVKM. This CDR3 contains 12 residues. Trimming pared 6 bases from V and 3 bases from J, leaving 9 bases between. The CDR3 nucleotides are TGTGCCAGCAGCCAGCAGAACTACGAGCAGTACTTC. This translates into CASSQQNYEQYF. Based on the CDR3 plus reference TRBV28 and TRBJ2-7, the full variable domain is DVKVTQSSRYLVKRTGEKVFLECVQDMDHENMFWYRQDPGLGLRLIYFSYDVKMKEKGDIPEGYSVSREKKERFSLILESASTNQTSMYLCASSQQNYEQYFGPGTRLTVT.

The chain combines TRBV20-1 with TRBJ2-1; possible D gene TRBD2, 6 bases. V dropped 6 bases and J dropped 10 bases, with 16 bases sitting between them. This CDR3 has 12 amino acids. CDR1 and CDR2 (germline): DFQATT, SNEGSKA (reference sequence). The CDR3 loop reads CSATRTSREQFF. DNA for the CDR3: TGCAGTGCAACTCGAACTAGCAGGGAGCAGTTCTTC.

Here the CDR3 reads CASSSQLAAGTDTQYF. CDR3 nucleotides: TGTGCCAGCAGTTCCCAACTAGCGGCCGGCACAGATACGCAGTATTTT. V and J are TRBV6-2 or TRBV6-3 and TRBJ2-3, with 8 bases matching TRBD2. The CDR3 runs 16 residues. Germline values: CDR1 MNHEY, CDR2 SVGEGT. The V and J ends lost 4 bases and 1 base, in that order; junction bases with no gene match: 7.

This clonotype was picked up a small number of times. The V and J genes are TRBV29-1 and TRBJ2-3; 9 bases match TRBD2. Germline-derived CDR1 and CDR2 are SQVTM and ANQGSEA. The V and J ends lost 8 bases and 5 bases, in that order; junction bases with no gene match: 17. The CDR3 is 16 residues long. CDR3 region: CSPLILSREGQDTQYF. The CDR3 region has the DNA TGCAGCCCATTAATCTTATCGCGGGAGGGCCAAGATACGCAGTATTTT.

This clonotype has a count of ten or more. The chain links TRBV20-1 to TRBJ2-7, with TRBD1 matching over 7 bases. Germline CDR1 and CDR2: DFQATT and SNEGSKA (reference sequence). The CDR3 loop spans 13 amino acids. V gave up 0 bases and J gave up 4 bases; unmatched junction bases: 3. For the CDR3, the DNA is TGCAGTGCTAGAGATATACAGGGGTACGAGCAGTACTTC. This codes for CSARDIQGYEQYF.

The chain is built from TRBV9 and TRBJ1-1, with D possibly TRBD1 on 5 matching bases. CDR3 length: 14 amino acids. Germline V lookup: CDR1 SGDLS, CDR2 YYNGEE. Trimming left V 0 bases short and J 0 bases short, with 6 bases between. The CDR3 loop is CASSVGGVNTEAFF. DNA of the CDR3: TGTGCCAGCAGCGTAGGAGGGGTGAACACTGAAGCTTTCTTT.

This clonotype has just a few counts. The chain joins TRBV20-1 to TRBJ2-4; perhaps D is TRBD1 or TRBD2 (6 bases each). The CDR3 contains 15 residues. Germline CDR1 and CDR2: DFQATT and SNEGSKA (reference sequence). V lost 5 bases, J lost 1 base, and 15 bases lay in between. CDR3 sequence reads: CSAGVGGPAKNIQYF. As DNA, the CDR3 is TGCAGTGCTGGGGTGGGGGGCCCGGCCAAAAACATTCAGTACTTC.

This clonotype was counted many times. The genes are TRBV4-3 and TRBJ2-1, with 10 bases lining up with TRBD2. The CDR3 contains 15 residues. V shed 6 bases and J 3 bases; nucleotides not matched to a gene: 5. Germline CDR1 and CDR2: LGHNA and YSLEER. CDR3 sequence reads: CASSHGTSDYNEQFF. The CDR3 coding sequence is TGCGCCAGCAGTCACGGGACTAGCGACTACAATGAGCAGTTCTTC.

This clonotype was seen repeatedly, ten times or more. The CDR3 bases are TGCAGTGCTAGGGGGACAGGGAGAGGAGGTGTGAATCAGCCCCAGCATTTT. The encoded protein is CSARGTGRGGVNQPQHF. The gene calls are TRBV20-1 and TRBJ1-5, with 9 positions matching TRBD1. The CDR3 contains 17 residues. V shed 3 bases, J shed 4 bases, and the junction held 13 bases outside the gene matches. In germline, CDR1 is DFQATT, CDR2 SNEGSKA (reference sequence).

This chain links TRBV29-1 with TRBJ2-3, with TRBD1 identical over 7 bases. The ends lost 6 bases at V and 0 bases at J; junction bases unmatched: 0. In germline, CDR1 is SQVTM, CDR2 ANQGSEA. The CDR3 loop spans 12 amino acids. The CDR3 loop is CSVTGSTDTQYF. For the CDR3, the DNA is TGCAGCGTGACAGGGAGCACAGATACGCAGTATTTT.

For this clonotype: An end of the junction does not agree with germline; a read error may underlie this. The CDR3 reads CASSNSPGLAGADTQYF. In DNA form, the CDR3 reads TGTGCCAGCAGTAACTCCCCGGGACTAGCGGGGGCAGATACGCAGTATTTT. The chain recombines TRBV6-2 or TRBV6-3 with TRBJ2-3; TRBD2 matches 14 bases. Germline-derived CDR1 and CDR2 are MNHEY and SVGEGT. CDR3 size: 17 residues.

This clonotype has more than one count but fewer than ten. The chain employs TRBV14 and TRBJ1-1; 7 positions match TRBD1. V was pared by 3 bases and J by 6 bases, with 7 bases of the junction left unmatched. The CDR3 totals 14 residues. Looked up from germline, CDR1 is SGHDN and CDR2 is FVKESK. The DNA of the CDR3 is TGTGCCAGCAGCCAGACAGGGCTGGGCGCTGAAGCTTTCTTT. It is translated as CASSQTGLGAEAFF.

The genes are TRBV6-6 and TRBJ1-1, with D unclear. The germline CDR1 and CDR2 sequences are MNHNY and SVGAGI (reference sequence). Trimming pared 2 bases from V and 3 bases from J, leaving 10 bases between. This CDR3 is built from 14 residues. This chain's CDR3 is CASSYRGSDTEAFF. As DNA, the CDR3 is TGTGCCAGCAGTTACAGAGGGTCGGACACTGAAGCTTTCTTT.

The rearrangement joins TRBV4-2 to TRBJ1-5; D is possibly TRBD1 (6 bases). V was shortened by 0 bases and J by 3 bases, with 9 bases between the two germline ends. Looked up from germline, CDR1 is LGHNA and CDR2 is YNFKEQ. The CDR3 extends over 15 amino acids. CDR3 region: CASSQDGQPNQPQHF. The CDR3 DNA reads TGTGCCAGCAGCCAAGATGGACAGCCCAATCAGCCCCAGCATTTT.

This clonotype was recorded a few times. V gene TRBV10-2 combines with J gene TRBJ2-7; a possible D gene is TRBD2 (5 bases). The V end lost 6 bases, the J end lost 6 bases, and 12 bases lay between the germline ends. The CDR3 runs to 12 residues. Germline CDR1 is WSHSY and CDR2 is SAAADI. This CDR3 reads CASRATRSEQYF. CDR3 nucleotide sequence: TGCGCCAGCAGGGCCACTAGGTCCGAGCAGTACTTC.

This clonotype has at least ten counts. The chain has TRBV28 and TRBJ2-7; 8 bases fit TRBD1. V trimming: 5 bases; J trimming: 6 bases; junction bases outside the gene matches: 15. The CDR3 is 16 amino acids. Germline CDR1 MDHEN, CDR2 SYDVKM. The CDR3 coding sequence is TGTGCCAGCAGTGCCCACCCCGGACAGGGTTCCCGCGAGCAGTACTTC. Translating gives CASSAHPGQGSREQYF. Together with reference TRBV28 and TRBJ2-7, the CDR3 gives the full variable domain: DVKVTQSSRYLVKRTGEKVFLECVQDMDHENMFWYRQDPGLGLRLIYFSYDVKMKEKGDIPEGYSVSREKKERFSLILESASTNQTSMYLCASSAHPGQGSREQYFGPGTRLTVT.

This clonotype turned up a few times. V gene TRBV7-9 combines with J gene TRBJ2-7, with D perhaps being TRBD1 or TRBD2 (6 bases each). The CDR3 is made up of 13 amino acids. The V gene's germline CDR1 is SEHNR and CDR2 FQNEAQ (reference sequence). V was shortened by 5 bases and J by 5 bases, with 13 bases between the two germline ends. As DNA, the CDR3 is TGTGCCAGCAGCCGTCCGGGGGCCCACGAGCAGTACTTC. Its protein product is CASSRPGAHEQYF.

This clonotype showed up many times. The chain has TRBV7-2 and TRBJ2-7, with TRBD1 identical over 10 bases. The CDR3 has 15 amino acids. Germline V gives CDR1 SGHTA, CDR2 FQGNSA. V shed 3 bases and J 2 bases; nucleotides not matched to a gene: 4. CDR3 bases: TGTGCCAGCAGCTTGTCCGGACAGGGGGCCTACGAGCAGTACTTC. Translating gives CASSLSGQGAYEQYF.

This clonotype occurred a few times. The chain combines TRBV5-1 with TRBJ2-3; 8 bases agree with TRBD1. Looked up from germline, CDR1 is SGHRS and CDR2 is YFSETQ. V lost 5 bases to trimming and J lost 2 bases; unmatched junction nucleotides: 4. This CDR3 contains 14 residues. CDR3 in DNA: TGCGCCAGCAGTGGACAGGGCGACACAGATACGCAGTATTTT. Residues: CASSGQGDTDTQYF. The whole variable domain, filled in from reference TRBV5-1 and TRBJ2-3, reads KAGVTQTPRYLIKTRGQQVTLSCSPISGHRSVSWYQQTPGQGLQFLFEYFSETQRNKGNFPGRFSGRQFSNSRSEMNVSTLELGDSALYLCASSGQGDTDTQYFGPGTRLTVL.

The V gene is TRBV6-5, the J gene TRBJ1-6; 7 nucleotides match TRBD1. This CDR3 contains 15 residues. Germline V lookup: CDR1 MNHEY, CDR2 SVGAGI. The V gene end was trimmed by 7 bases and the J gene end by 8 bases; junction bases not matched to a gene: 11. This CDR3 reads CASKEETGSYSPLHF. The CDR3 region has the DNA TGTGCCAGCAAAGAAGAGACAGGGAGTTATTCACCCCTCCACTTT.

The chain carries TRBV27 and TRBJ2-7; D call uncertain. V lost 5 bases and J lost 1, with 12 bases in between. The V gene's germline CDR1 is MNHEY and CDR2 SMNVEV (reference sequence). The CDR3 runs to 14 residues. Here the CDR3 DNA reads TGTGCCAGCAGTCCCTCTCCCGGATCCTACGAGCAGTACTTC. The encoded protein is CASSPSPGSYEQYF.

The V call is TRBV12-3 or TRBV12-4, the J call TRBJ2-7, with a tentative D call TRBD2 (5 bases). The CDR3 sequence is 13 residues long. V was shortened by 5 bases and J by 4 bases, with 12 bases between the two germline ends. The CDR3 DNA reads TGTGCCAGCAGTCGAGAGGGTTGGTACGAGCAGTACTTC. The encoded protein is CASSREGWYEQYF.

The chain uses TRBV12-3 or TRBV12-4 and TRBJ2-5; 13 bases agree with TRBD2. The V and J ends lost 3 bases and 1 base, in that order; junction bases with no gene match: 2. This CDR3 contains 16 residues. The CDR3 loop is CASSLGLAGIQETQYF. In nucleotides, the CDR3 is TGTGCCAGCAGTTTGGGACTAGCGGGGATCCAAGAGACCCAGTACTTC.

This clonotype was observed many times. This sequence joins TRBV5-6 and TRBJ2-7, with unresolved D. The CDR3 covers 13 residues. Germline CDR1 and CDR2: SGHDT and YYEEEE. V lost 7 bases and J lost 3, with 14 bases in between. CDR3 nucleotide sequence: TGTGCCAGCGCCCTAGGGTCTGACTACGAGCAGTACTTC. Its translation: CASALGSDYEQYF.

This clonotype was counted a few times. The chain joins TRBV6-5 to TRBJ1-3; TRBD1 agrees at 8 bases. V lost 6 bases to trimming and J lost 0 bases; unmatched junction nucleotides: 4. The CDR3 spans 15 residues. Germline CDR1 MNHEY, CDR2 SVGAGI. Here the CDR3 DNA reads TGTGCCAGCAGCCGCGGGACAGGCTCTGGAAACACCATATATTTT. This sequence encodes CASSRGTGSGNTIYF.